This T cell receptor beta chain is drawn from a study of T cells expressing NK-cell markers. Study-level information: In sorted CD3+CD56+NKG2C+, CD3+CD56+NKG2C- and CD3+CD56-NKG2C+ T cells, TCR beta repertoires were obtained. The eight sequenced donors comprised seven who were HCMV-seropositive and one who was seronegative.

The CDR3 is made up of 14 amino acids. CDR1 is LGHNA, CDR2 YNFKEQ, per germline. TCRdb processed the 5' RACE reads again and assigns one entry to each CDR3 protein, with no DNA. The sample data list hundreds of thousands of distinct CDR3 sequences. Input material: blood T cells: a sorted CD56 or NKG2C T cell subset, CD4+ or CD8+ T cells, or bulk PBMC T cells (not recorded which). The source of this sequence is a man aged 18-69 years in good health. This chain joins TRBV4-2 and TRBJ1-1; the TCRdb call, TRBD1, lacks DNA for checking. The CDR3: CASSQSGGYTEAFF.